The 8 T cell receptor beta chains in this list originate from one sample, sequenced in a study of blood T cell repertoires in COVID-19. Sequencing was performed with immunoSEQ multiplex PCR; in TCRdb, only in-frame clones are kept and a portion is missing. The sample contains roughly 300,000 clones, around 85% of which appear only once. The sequencing input was peripheral blood. These receptors all come from a human donor in a cohort sampled during active COVID-19.

The chain combines TRBV5-4 with TRBJ2-3; a weak D match, TRBD2 (5 bases). Germline CDR1 is SGHNT and CDR2 is YYREEE (reference sequence). Trimming took off 4 bases at V and 0 bases at J, with 12 bases between the two ends. The CDR3 loop spans 15 amino acids. For the CDR3, the DNA is TGTGCCAGCAGCCAGGACTTACCTAGCACAGATACGCAGTATTTT. It is translated as CASSQDLPSTDTQYF. Based on the CDR3 plus reference TRBV5-4 and TRBJ2-3, the full variable domain is ETGVTQSPTHLIKTRGQQVTLRCSSQSGHNTVSWYQQALGQGPQFIFQYYREEENGRGNFPPRFSGLQFPNYSSELNVNALELDDSALYLCASSQDLPSTDTQYFGPGTRLTVL.

CDR3 amino acids: CASSQEAGRYEQYF. CDR3 in DNA: TGCGCCAGCAGCCAAGAAGCGGGAAGATACGAGCAGTACTTC. The chain joins TRBV4-1 to TRBJ2-7; 7 positions agree with TRBD2. Trimming cost V 0 bases and J 4 bases; bases outside gene matches: 3. This CDR3 spans 14 amino acids. Germline CDR1 MGHRA, CDR2 YSYEKL.

The V and J genes are TRBV29-1 and TRBJ2-7, with 9 bases aligning to TRBD1. Germline-derived CDR1 and CDR2 are SQVTM and ANQGSEA. The V and J ends lost 4 bases and 3 bases, in that order; junction bases with no gene match: 4. The CDR3 extends over 13 amino acids. The CDR3 loop is CSVGGQGYYEQYF. The CDR3 DNA reads as TGCAGCGTTGGGGGACAGGGTTACTACGAGCAGTACTTC.

The gene calls are TRBV30 and TRBJ1-3; maybe TRBD1 (6 bases). Germline CDR1 and CDR2: GTSNPN and SVGIG (reference sequence). This CDR3 is built from 14 residues. With 0 bases removed from V and 7 bases from J, the gap between germline ends came to 13 bases. The CDR3 bases are TGTGCCTGGAGTGTCCGAACAGGGTGGAACACCATATATTTT. Translation: CAWSVRTGWNTIYF.

The rearrangement joins TRBV6-2 or TRBV6-3 to TRBJ1-1; 9 bases fit TRBD1. The ends lost 5 bases at V and 9 bases at J; junction bases unmatched: 13. This CDR3 has 15 amino acids. From germline, CDR1 is MNHEY and CDR2 SVGEGT. CDR3 DNA: TGTGCCAGCAGTAACCCACCAAGGGGACAGGGAAAAGCTTTCTTT. This translates into CASSNPPRGQGKAFF.

This chain joins TRBV27 and TRBJ1-2, with 10 bases matching TRBD1. V lost 3 bases to trimming and J lost 7 bases; unmatched junction nucleotides: 8. The CDR3 loop spans 15 amino acids. In germline, CDR1 is MNHEY, CDR2 SMNVEV (reference sequence). Written as DNA, the CDR3 is TGTGCCAGCAGTTTGTCCGCCGGGACAGGGGCTGGCTACACCTTC. This encodes CASSLSAGTGAGYTF.

The CDR3 here is CASSDRGLQPQHF. CDR3 in DNA: TGTGCCAGCAGTGACAGGGGGCTGCAGCCCCAGCATTTT. V usage is TRBV2 and J usage is TRBJ1-5, with TRBD1 matching 8 bases. The germline V gene has CDR1 SNHLY and CDR2 FYNNEI. The CDR3 covers 13 residues. J lost 7 bases, V lost 3 bases, and 2 bases had no gene match.

The V gene is TRBV7-2, the J gene TRBJ2-7; TRBD2 matches 11 bases. Germline values: CDR1 SGHTA, CDR2 FQGNSA. This CDR3 has 14 amino acids. Trimming removed 10 bases from V and 4 bases from J; junction bases left unmatched: 9. CDR3 sequence (DNA): TGTGCCACTAAGGGGGCTAGCGGGGGGTACGAGCAGTACTTC. The encoded protein is CATKGASGGYEQYF.